Following are 10 T cell receptor beta chains from one sample sequenced in a study of blood T cell repertoires in COVID-19. The method was immunoSEQ multiplex PCR; TCRdb's version includes in-frame clones alone and lacks a portion of them. The repertoire has over 250,000 clones, over 75% of them found once; the top ten carry approximately 10%. The sample comprised peripheral blood. Every receptor here comes from a woman in her 70s with acute or convalescent COVID-19.

This clone was seen a handful of times. V gene TRBV7-2 combines with J gene TRBJ1-2; 10 bases are shared with TRBD1. Germline V gene sequence: CDR1 SGHTA, CDR2 FQGNSA. V dropped 5 bases and J dropped 8; count of bases not matched to a gene: 5. This CDR3 has 13 amino acids. In nucleotides, the CDR3 is TGTGCCAGCAGCACCGGGACAGGGGTCGGCTACACCTTC. Protein: CASSTGTGVGYTF.

A single count supports this clone. J is TRBJ2-5 and V is TRBV6-5, with 7 bases lining up with TRBD1. V gave up 7 bases and J gave up 4 bases; unmatched junction bases: 12. CDR3 size: 15 residues. The germline V gene encodes CDR1 MNHEY and CDR2 SVGAGI. The CDR3 loop reads CASTQRGTALETQYF. The CDR3, as DNA: TGTGCCAGCACCCAAAGGGGGACAGCTTTAGAGACCCAGTACTTC.

The chain combines TRBV3-1 (or the pseudogene TRBV3-2) with TRBJ1-1; D gene ambiguous. Germline V gives CDR1 LGHDT, CDR2 YNNKEL (reference sequence). The CDR3 is made up of 14 amino acids. Between the trimmed V and J ends, which lost 4 bases and 1 base, there was a span of 10 bases. The CDR3 DNA sequence: TGTGCCAGCAGCCCCCGAGGTCGGAACACTGAAGCTTTCTTT. As protein: CASSPRGRNTEAFF.

V and J are TRBV6-2 or TRBV6-3 and TRBJ2-5; 9 bases line up with TRBD2. J gave up 4 bases and V 6 bases, and 9 bases lay outside the gene matches. The CDR3 totals 15 residues. The germline gives CDR1 MNHEY, CDR2 SVGEGT. CDR3 residues: CASSPRGGRRETQYF. The CDR3 DNA is TGTGCCAGCAGCCCGCGGGGGGGCCGGAGAGAGACCCAGTACTTC.

This clone was seen only once. V usage is TRBV7-9 and J usage is TRBJ2-3; D might be TRBD2 (7 bases). Between the trimmed V and J ends, which lost 4 bases and 4 bases, there was a span of 15 bases. The CDR3 loop spans 15 amino acids. The germline V gene encodes CDR1 SEHNR and CDR2 FQNEAQ (reference sequence). The CDR3, as DNA: TGTGCCAGCAGCTGGTCGGGGGGCCTCTCAGATACGCAGTATTTT. Translating gives CASSWSGGLSDTQYF.

The chain recombines TRBV4-1 with TRBJ2-2; TRBD1 might be the D (7 bases). The CDR3 runs 15 residues. V lost 3 bases and J 10 bases, leaving 18 bases between the germline ends. Germline CDR1 MGHRA, CDR2 YSYEKL. CDR3 in DNA: TGCGCCAGCAGCCACCCAGGGGGAGGACGTGAGGAGCTGTTTTTT. Protein sequence: CASSHPGGGREELFF.

J is TRBJ2-1 and V is TRBV6-1; D might be TRBD1 (6 bases). Germline V gene sequence: CDR1 MNHNS, CDR2 SASEGT. This CDR3 region has 14 residues. V lost 1 base and J 8 bases, leaving 12 bases between the germline ends. The chain's CDR3 is CASSEVRTDHEQFF. CDR3 in DNA: TGTGCCAGCAGTGAAGTTAGGACAGATCATGAGCAGTTCTTC.

V usage is TRBV18 and J usage is TRBJ2-2, with 13 bases identical to TRBD2. The germline V gene encodes CDR1 KGHSH and CDR2 LQKENI. CDR3 length: 18 amino acids. The trim removed 2 bases at V and 3 bases at J, leaving 6 bases unmatched. The chain's CDR3 is CASSPATSGGRHTGELFF. The CDR3 nucleotides are TGTGCCAGCTCACCAGCGACTAGCGGGGGGCGGCACACCGGGGAGCTGTTTTTT. Supplemented by reference TRBV18 and TRBJ2-2, the full variable domain reads NAGVMQNPRHLVRRRGQEARLRCSPMKGHSHVYWYRQLPEEGLKFMVYLQKENIIDESGMPKERFSAEFPKEGPSILRIQQVVRGDSAAYFCASSPATSGGRHTGELFFGEGSRLTVL.

The chain couples TRBV6-6 to TRBJ1-1; maybe TRBD1 (5 bases). The ends were cut back, 5 bases at V and 5 bases at J, with 15 bases in the middle. This CDR3 region has 14 residues. Germline CDR1 and CDR2: MNHNY and SVGAGI (reference sequence). In DNA, the CDR3 is TGTGCCAGCAGTCCGCGACAGCGTCGAACTGAAGCTTTCTTT. It encodes CASSPRQRRTEAFF.

The chain uses TRBV7-3 and TRBJ1-2; TRBD1 is a possible D gene (6 bases). The CDR3 sequence is 13 residues long. V was shortened by 5 bases and J by 4 bases, with 11 bases between the two germline ends. CDR1 and CDR2 (germline): SGHTA, FQGTGA. CDR3 residues: CASSNIQGYGYTF. In DNA, the CDR3 is TGTGCCAGCAGCAACATACAGGGCTATGGCTACACCTTC.